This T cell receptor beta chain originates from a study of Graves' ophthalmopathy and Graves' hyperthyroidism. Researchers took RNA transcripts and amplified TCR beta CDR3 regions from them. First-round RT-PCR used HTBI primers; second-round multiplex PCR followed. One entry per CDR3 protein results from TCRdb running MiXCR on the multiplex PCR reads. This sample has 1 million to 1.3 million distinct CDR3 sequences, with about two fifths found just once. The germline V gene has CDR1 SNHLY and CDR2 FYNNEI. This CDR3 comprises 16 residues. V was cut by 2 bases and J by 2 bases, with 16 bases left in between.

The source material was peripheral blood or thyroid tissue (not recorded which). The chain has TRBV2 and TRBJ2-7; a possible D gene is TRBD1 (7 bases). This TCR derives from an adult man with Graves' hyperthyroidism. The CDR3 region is CASSEMTGRRAYEQYF. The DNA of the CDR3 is TGTGCCAGCAGTGAAATGACAGGGAGGAGAGCCTACGAGCAGTACTTC.